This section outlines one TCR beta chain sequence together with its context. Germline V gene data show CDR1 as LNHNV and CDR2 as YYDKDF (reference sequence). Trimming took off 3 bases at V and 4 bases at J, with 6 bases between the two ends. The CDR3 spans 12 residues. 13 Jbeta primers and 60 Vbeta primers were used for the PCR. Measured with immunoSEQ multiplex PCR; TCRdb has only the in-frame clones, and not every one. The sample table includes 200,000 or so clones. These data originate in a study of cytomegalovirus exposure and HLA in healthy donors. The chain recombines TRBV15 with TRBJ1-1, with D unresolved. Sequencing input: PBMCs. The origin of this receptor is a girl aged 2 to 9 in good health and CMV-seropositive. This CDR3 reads CATSSSGTEAFF. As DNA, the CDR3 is TGTGCCACCAGCAGTTCCGGCACTGAAGCTTTCTTT. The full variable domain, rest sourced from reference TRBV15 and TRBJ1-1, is DAMVIQNPRYQVTQFGKPVTLSCSQTLNHNVMYWYQQKSSQAPKLLFHYYDKDFNNEADTPDNFQSRRPNTSFCFLDIRSPGLGDTAMYLCATSSSGTEAFFGQGTRLTVV.